These 19 T cell receptor beta chains came from one sample sequenced in a study of blood T cells in healthy people across ages (dated by TCRdb to between 2014 and 2017). The method behind the library was 5' RACE. Instrument on record: Illumina HiSeq 2500. A second roughly 6 to 11 cycle PCR used a sample-barcoded 5' primer and a J-beta primer mix. Through fastp at Q25 and MiXCR, TCRdb rebuilt clones from the public reads, retaining in-frame beta chains. Rows matching on CDR3 protein sequence are summarized as one entry with the most common DNA and genes. Across this sample there are about 400,000 distinct CDR3 sequences, with about 55% seen only once. The top ten hold 51% of the sample. Sequencing input: blood. Receptors originate from a man aged 55 to 69 in good health.

For the CDR3, the DNA is TGTGCCAGTAGTATGGGGCAGGGCTCCTACGAGCAGTACTTC. Translation: CASSMGQGSYEQYF. The chain employs TRBV19 and TRBJ2-4; D is perhaps TRBD1 (5 bases). The J call could be wrong; TRBJ2-7 is a better fit for the DNA end. The CDR3 extends over 14 amino acids. Germline loops: CDR1 LNHDA, CDR2 SQIVND (reference sequence).

This rearrangement joins TRBV11-2 to TRBJ1-1; unclear D gene. Trimming removed 1 base from V and 5 bases from J, with 8 bases in between. This CDR3 has 13 amino acids. Germline V CDR1 and CDR2: SGHAT, FQNNGV. The CDR3 protein is CASSLGVVTEAFF. DNA for the CDR3: TGTGCCAGCAGCTTAGGGGTGGTGACTGAAGCTTTCTTT.

CDR3 DNA: TGCGCCAGCAGCGCGGGGACAGGGACAGATACGCAGTATTTT. Residues: CASSAGTGTDTQYF. V is TRBV5-1 and J is TRBJ2-3, with 9 bases aligning to TRBD1. The germline CDR1 and CDR2 sequences are SGHRS and YFSETQ. J lost 3 bases, V lost 4 bases, and 3 bases had no gene match. The CDR3 totals 14 residues.

The J gene is TRBJ1-5, the V gene TRBV20-1, with 9 positions matching TRBD1. J gave up 2 bases and V 4 bases, and 12 bases lay outside the gene matches. CDR1 DFQATT and CDR2 SNEGSKA come from the germline V gene (reference sequence). CDR3 size: 17 residues. The CDR3 loop reads CSATPTGGPFGNQPQHF. CDR3 sequence (DNA): TGCAGTGCTACCCCCACAGGGGGCCCTTTCGGCAATCAGCCCCAGCATTTT.

The chain uses TRBV7-2 and TRBJ2-7; D possibly corresponds to TRBD2 (6 bases). Per the germline V gene, CDR1 is SGHTA and CDR2 is FQGNSA. The CDR3 is made up of 14 amino acids. The germline V and J ends were trimmed by 4 bases and 7 bases, with 17 bases remaining between them. The CDR3 DNA is TGTGCCAGCAGCTCTGCGCGGGGTGTCAATGAGCAGTACTTC. Translated, it gives CASSSARGVNEQYF.

This chain uses TRBV20-1 with TRBJ2-3; TRBD2 agrees at 10 bases. The CDR3 is made up of 15 amino acids. Per the germline V gene, CDR1 is DFQATT and CDR2 is SNEGSKA (reference sequence). V lost 5 bases, J lost 2 bases, and 7 bases stayed unmatched. The CDR3 bases are TGCAGTGCTCCCACTAGCGGGGCCGCCACAGATACGCAGTATTTT. Its translation is CSAPTSGAATDTQYF.

This clonotype was recorded only once. CDR3 nucleotide sequence: TGTGCCAGCAGTTTAAATCCCCTTATGAGCTCCTACAATGAGCAGTTCTTC. Amino acid sequence: CASSLNPLMSSYNEQFF. The chain joins TRBV28 to TRBJ2-1; no definite D call. Germline CDR1 reads MDHEN; CDR2 reads SYDVKM. V dropped 2 bases and J dropped 0 bases, with 14 bases sitting between them. The CDR3 has 17 residues.

The J gene is TRBJ2-1, the V gene TRBV7-3, with D hard to call. This CDR3 has 14 amino acids. CDR1 and CDR2 from the germline V gene are SGHTA and FQGTGA. V was clipped by 1 base and J by 6 bases, with 10 bases between them. CDR3 loop: CASSLKGLSNEQFF. The CDR3 DNA sequence: TGTGCCAGCAGCTTAAAGGGTCTGAGCAATGAGCAGTTCTTC.

This sequence joins TRBV7-2 and TRBJ1-4, with unresolved D. The germline V gene has CDR1 SGHTA and CDR2 FQGNSA. The CDR3 has 15 amino acids. Trimming left V 2 bases short and J 0 bases short, with 7 bases between. CDR3 DNA: TGTGCCAGCAGCTTAATCGGTGCAACTAATGAAAAACTGTTTTTT. Translated: CASSLIGATNEKLFF.

J is TRBJ2-7 and V is TRBV6-2 or TRBV6-3; perhaps TRBD1 as D (6 bases). The V gene's germline CDR1 is MNHEY and CDR2 SVGEGT. The CDR3 is 14 residues long. V was cut by 4 bases and J by 3 bases, with 13 bases left in between. CDR3: CASSLRGIDYEQYF. CDR3 DNA: TGTGCCAGCAGTTTAAGGGGGATCGACTACGAGCAGTACTTC.

This clonotype showed up many times. The rearrangement links TRBV15 to TRBJ2-1; D may be TRBD1 (5 bases). Germline V CDR1 and CDR2: LNHNV, YYDKDF (reference sequence). The CDR3 covers 15 residues. V was cut by 0 bases and J by 2 bases, with 8 bases left in between. The CDR3 loop is CATSREGLAYNEQFF. In DNA, the CDR3 is TGTGCCACCAGCAGAGAGGGGCTAGCCTACAATGAGCAGTTCTTC.

Regarding this clonotype: Possible read error: a much larger clone is one base away. The chain couples TRBV5-4 to TRBJ2-7; 7 positions agree with TRBD1. CDR1 is SGHNT, CDR2 YYREEE, per germline (reference sequence). V trimming: 5 bases; J trimming: 7 bases; junction bases outside the gene matches: 9. The CDR3 is made up of 13 amino acids. CDR3 bases: TGTGCCAGCAGAGGGACAGCTCGGGGAGAGCAGTACTTC. Residues: CASRGTARGEQYF.

The chain has TRBV7-2 and TRBJ2-3, with TRBD2 matching over 11 bases. The CDR3 is 17 residues long. Trimming cost V 6 bases and J 3 bases; bases outside gene matches: 11. Germline V gene data show CDR1 as SGHTA and CDR2 as FQGNSA. The CDR3 reads CTSRLNPGTSGTDTQYF. The CDR3 DNA reads as TGTACCAGCAGACTTAATCCCGGGACTAGCGGAACAGATACGCAGTATTTT.

The V call is TRBV12-3 or TRBV12-4, the J call TRBJ1-1; the D is unclear. This CDR3 is built from 15 residues. Trimming pared 6 bases from V and 5 bases from J, leaving 19 bases between. CDR3 bases: TGTGCCAGCAGCGTTAGCGACGGCCGGTGGACTGAAGCTTTCTTT. It codes for CASSVSDGRWTEAFF.

This clonotype showed up just once. The chain uses TRBV6-5 and TRBJ2-7, with D possibly being TRBD2 (6 bases). This CDR3 has 14 amino acids. Looked up from germline, CDR1 is MNHEY and CDR2 is SVGAGI. The V and J ends lost 5 bases and 10 bases respectively, with 21 bases between them. The CDR3 DNA reads as TGTGCCAGCAGTCCGGACGTGGGGGGAAGGGCCCAGTACTTC. Translation gives CASSPDVGGRAQYF.

The genes are TRBV5-1 and TRBJ2-5, with D perhaps matching TRBD2 (5 bases). The CDR3 is made up of 12 amino acids. Germline-derived CDR1 and CDR2 are SGHRS and YFSETQ. V shed 3 bases and J shed 9 bases, with 12 bases lying between them. In nucleotides, the CDR3 is TGCGCCAGCAGCTCTCGAGGGAGCGCCCAGTACTTC. Its translation is CASSSRGSAQYF.

The sample holds a few counts of this clonotype. The rearrangement links TRBV28 to TRBJ2-7, with TRBD2 identical over 8 bases. The CDR3 extends over 15 amino acids. CDR1 and CDR2 (germline): MDHEN, SYDVKM. Losses at the gene ends were 6 bases for V and 1 base for J; bases not matched to a gene: 8. The CDR3 protein is CASRLPAGASYEQYF. The CDR3 coding sequence is TGTGCCAGCAGGCTACCAGCGGGGGCTTCCTACGAGCAGTACTTC.

This clonotype was counted only a few times. This chain uses TRBV20-1 with TRBJ2-5, with D perhaps being TRBD1 or TRBD2 (5 bases each). This CDR3 is built from 13 residues. Germline V gene sequence: CDR1 DFQATT, CDR2 SNEGSKA (reference sequence). The chain's CDR3 is CSGTRTVKETQYF. The CDR3 coding sequence is TGCAGCGGGACCCGAACGGTAAAAGAGACCCAGTACTTC.

The chain carries TRBV20-1 and TRBJ1-3; a possible D gene is TRBD1 (5 bases). Trimming left V 2 bases short and J 8 bases short, with 7 bases between. CDR3 length: 11 residues. CDR1 is DFQATT and CDR2 is SNEGSKA in the germline V gene (reference sequence). The CDR3 is CSARTGDTIYF. The CDR3 nucleotides are TGCAGTGCTAGAACGGGGGACACCATATATTTT.